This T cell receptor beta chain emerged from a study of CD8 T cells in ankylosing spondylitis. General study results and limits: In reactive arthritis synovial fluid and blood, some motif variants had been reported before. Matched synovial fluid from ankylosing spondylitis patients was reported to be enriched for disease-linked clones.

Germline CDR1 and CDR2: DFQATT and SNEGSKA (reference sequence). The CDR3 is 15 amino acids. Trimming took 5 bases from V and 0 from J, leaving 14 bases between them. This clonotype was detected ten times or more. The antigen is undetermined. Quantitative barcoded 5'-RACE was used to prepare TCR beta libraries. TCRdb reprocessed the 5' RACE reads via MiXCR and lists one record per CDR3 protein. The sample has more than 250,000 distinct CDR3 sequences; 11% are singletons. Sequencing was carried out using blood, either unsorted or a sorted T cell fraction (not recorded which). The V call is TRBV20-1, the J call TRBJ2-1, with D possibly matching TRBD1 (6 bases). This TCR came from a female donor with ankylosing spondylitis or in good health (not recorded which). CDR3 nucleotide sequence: TGCAGTGCTGGGCAAGGGGGAAGCTCCTACAATGAGCAGTTCTTC. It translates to CSAGQGGSSYNEQFF.